The clone carrying this T cell receptor (beta chain) was recorded once. As yet, its antigen is unknown. V was cut by 2 bases and J by 6 bases, with 14 bases left in between. This CDR3 has 14 amino acids. Germline V gives CDR1 SGHNT, CDR2 YENEEA. The data were obtained in a study of shared clonotypes between healthy human individuals. Overall study results and limits: Researchers found naive subsets generally carried larger estimated richness than memory subsets. Having only a few donors restricted how much genetic and exposure-history diversity was captured.

In replicate PCRs of sorted subsets, roughly 200 ng DNA, approximately 32,000 T cell genomes, was used. In the original processing: ImmunoSEQ supplied junction-only sequences lacking quality scores, so filtering was different. Clones were read by immunoSEQ multiplex PCR, and TCRdb kept only the in-frame ones, dropping some. The DNA was the basis for D and trimming; V, J and clone size are from that table. The profile shows around 700,000 clones, around 67% of them singletons. This rearrangement joins TRBV11-3 to TRBJ2-7; D gene unclear. Material: memory CD4+ T cells sorted from blood. Subset indicated: CD45RA-negative fraction. The sequence was collected from a woman aged 25 to 39 in good health. In DNA, the CDR3 is TGTGCCAGCAGCTTATTTGGGGAAAACGGCGAGCAGTACTTC. This sequence encodes CASSLFGENGEQYF.